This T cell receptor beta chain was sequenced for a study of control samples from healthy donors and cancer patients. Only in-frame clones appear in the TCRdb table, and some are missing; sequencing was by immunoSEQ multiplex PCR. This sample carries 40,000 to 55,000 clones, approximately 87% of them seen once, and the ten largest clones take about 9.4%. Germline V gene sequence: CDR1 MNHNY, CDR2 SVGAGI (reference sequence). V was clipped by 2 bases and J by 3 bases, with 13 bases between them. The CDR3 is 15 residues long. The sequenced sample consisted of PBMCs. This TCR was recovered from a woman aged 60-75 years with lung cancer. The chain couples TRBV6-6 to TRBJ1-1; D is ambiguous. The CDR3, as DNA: TGTGCCAGCAGTTACCCCGGGTGGGCGGACACTGAAGCTTTCTTT. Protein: CASSYPGWADTEAFF.